The 32 T cell receptor beta chains given below trace back to one sample, sequenced in a study of CD8 T cells in ankylosing spondylitis. A single record per CDR3 protein comes from TCRdb applying MiXCR to the 5' RACE reads. In the table there are 150,000 to 200,000 distinct CDR3 sequences, 15% to 20% of which are singletons. Sequences were obtained from blood, either unsorted or a sorted T cell fraction (not recorded which). These TCRs come from a male donor aged 10-30 years with ankylosing spondylitis or in good health (not recorded which).

The chain employs TRBV20-1 and TRBJ2-4; 7 bases align to TRBD2. There are 14 residues in the CDR3. The trim removed 6 bases at V and 4 bases at J, leaving 9 bases unmatched. The germline gives CDR1 DFQATT, CDR2 SNEGSKA (reference sequence). The CDR3 coding sequence is TGCAGTGCGCACGAACCGGGACTAAAAAACATTCAGTACTTC. Its translation is CSAHEPGLKNIQYF.

J is TRBJ2-1 and V is TRBV10-3, with TRBD2 matching 12 bases. The V gene end was trimmed by 2 bases and the J gene end by 10 bases; junction bases not matched to a gene: 6. Germline V gene data show CDR1 as ENHRY and CDR2 as SYGVKD. This CDR3 is 15 amino acids long. CDR3: CAISEASGRAKEQFF. For the CDR3, the DNA is TGTGCCATCAGTGAGGCTAGCGGGAGGGCCAAGGAGCAGTTCTTC.

This clonotype has a count of ten or more. The genes are TRBV11-1 and TRBJ2-7; 11 bases match TRBD1. The germline gives CDR1 SGHAT, CDR2 FQDESV (reference sequence). The CDR3 is made up of 16 amino acids. The ends lost 4 bases at V and 3 bases at J; junction bases unmatched: 8. This CDR3 reads CASSSYTGTGGYEQYF. The CDR3, as DNA: TGTGCCAGCAGCTCCTACACCGGGACAGGGGGCTACGAGCAGTACTTC.

This clonotype was counted at least ten times. The chain carries TRBV2 and TRBJ2-6; D possibly corresponds to TRBD2 (5 bases). This CDR3 has 15 residues. Germline CDR1 is SNHLY and CDR2 is FYNNEI. V lost 4 bases to trimming and J lost 0 bases, with 7 bases between them. DNA of the CDR3: TGTGCCAGCAGTGTAGGGAGCTCTGGGGCCAACGTCCTGACTTTC. This codes for CASSVGSSGANVLTF.

The genes are TRBV7-7 and TRBJ2-1; D gene ambiguous. Germline-derived CDR1 and CDR2 are SSHAT and FNYEAQ (reference sequence). The V end was cut by 1 base, the J end by 5 bases, with 9 bases between. This CDR3 is 14 amino acids long. CDR3 DNA sequence: TGTGCCAGCAGCTTAGGAGGCAGTCACAATGAGCAGTTCTTC. It codes for CASSLGGSHNEQFF.

This clonotype was observed a few times. The DNA for the CDR3 is TGTGCCAGCAGCGAAACAGGGGGAATAATAGACAATGAGCAGTTCTTC. Protein: CASSETGGIIDNEQFF. This chain connects TRBV11-3 to TRBJ2-1; 8 nucleotides match TRBD1. After removal of 5 bases from V and 5 bases from J, the junction contained 11 bases not matched to a gene. CDR3 length: 16 residues. Germline V gives CDR1 SGHNT, CDR2 YENEEA.

This chain connects TRBV30 to TRBJ1-5, with TRBD1 as a possible D gene (5 bases). Germline lookup yields CDR1 GTSNPN and CDR2 SVGIG (reference sequence). Trimming stripped 0 bases from V and 7 bases from J, with 10 bases between. The CDR3 has 13 residues. DNA for the CDR3: TGTGCCTGGAGTGTTAATCAGGGCCAGCCCCAGCATTTT. This translates into CAWSVNQGQPQHF.

In this sample, this clonotype turned up many times. This CDR3 reads CASSLEWDVNYEQYV. The CDR3 coding sequence is TGTGCCAGCAGCTTAGAGTGGGACGTAAACTACGAGCAGTACGTC. The J gene is TRBJ2-7, the V gene TRBV7-8; D tentatively fits TRBD1 or TRBD2 (5 bases each). The CDR3 length is 15 residues. Trimming cost V 1 base and J 3 bases, with 13 bases left between them. Germline V CDR1 and CDR2: SGHVS, FQNEAQ.

This clonotype was seen ten or more times. The CDR3 DNA reads TGTGCCAGCAGCTTGCGGCAGGGACGGACCCAGTACTTC. It specifies CASSLRQGRTQYF. The J gene is TRBJ2-5, the V gene TRBV5-6; D tentatively reads TRBD1 or TRBD2 (5 bases each). This CDR3 comprises 13 residues. Trimming removed 1 base at V and 7 bases at J, with 11 bases between. Germline assignment: CDR1 SGHDT and CDR2 YYEEEE.

This rearrangement joins TRBV5-8 to TRBJ2-1; D is unresolved. Looked up from germline, CDR1 is SGHTS and CDR2 is YDEGEE. Trimming stripped 0 bases from V and 5 bases from J, with 6 bases between. This CDR3 is 13 amino acids long. The CDR3 sequence: CASSLAWNNEQFF. The CDR3 bases are TGTGCCAGCAGCTTGGCCTGGAACAATGAGCAGTTCTTC. Supplemented by reference TRBV5-8 and TRBJ2-1, the full variable domain reads EAGVTQSPTHLIKTRGQQATLRCSPISGHTSVYWYQQALGLGLQFLLWYDEGEERNRGNFPPRFSGRQFPNYSSELNVNALELEDSALYLCASSLAWNNEQFFGPGTRLTVL.

The genes are TRBV7-6 and TRBJ2-5, with D possibly being TRBD2 (7 bases). The germline V gene encodes CDR1 SGHVS and CDR2 FNYEAQ. The V end lost 6 bases, the J end lost 1 base, and 15 bases lay between the germline ends. The CDR3 extends over 15 amino acids. The CDR3 loop is CASRIGRGLQETQYF. The CDR3 coding sequence is TGTGCCAGCAGAATCGGGCGGGGGCTCCAAGAGACCCAGTACTTC.

Ten or more counts support this clonotype. This chain links TRBV5-4 with TRBJ2-3; D possibly corresponds to TRBD2 (5 bases). Germline V gene sequence: CDR1 SGHNT, CDR2 YYREEE (reference sequence). The CDR3 contains 20 residues. Trimming took off 2 bases at V and 0 bases at J, with 25 bases between the two ends. The CDR3 sequence is CASSLKRTNYGRASTDTQYF. The DNA of the CDR3 is TGTGCCAGCAGCTTAAAACGGACCAACTACGGGCGGGCGAGCACAGATACGCAGTATTTT.

Many counts were recorded for this clonotype. This chain joins TRBV27 and TRBJ2-7; D perhaps matches TRBD1 (6 bases). Trimming shortened V by 5 bases and J by 7 bases, and 18 bases separated the two germline ends. Germline V CDR1 and CDR2: MNHEY, SMNVEV (reference sequence). The CDR3 loop spans 14 amino acids. The CDR3 reads CASSPVTFTGEQYV. DNA for the CDR3: TGTGCCAGCAGTCCGGTTACTTTTACAGGGGAGCAGTACGTC.

This clonotype appeared many times. The chain uses TRBV20-1 and TRBJ2-5, with D perhaps being TRBD1 or TRBD2 (5 bases each). Germline CDR1 DFQATT, CDR2 SNEGSKA (reference sequence). The CDR3 totals 13 residues. The V end lost 5 bases, the J end lost 2 bases, and 12 bases lay between the germline ends. In nucleotides, the CDR3 is TGCAGTGCTGGGGACGCAGATCAAGAGACCCAGTACTTC. It encodes CSAGDADQETQYF.

This clonotype was counted at least ten times. V gene TRBV20-1 combines with J gene TRBJ2-7; D is uncertain. CDR1 is DFQATT and CDR2 is SNEGSKA in the germline V gene (reference sequence). Trimming pared 5 bases from V and 1 base from J, leaving 9 bases between. This CDR3 is 12 amino acids long. The CDR3 coding sequence is TGCAGTGCTCCCCGGAGATCCTACGAGCAGTACTTC. Translated: CSAPRRSYEQYF.

This clonotype came up a few times. This chain joins TRBV6-5 and TRBJ2-1; D gene ambiguous. The germline V gene encodes CDR1 MNHEY and CDR2 SVGAGI. The CDR3 runs to 13 residues. The V and J ends lost 2 bases and 9 bases respectively, with 11 bases between them. The chain's CDR3 is CASSYGSLGEQFF. CDR3 bases: TGTGCCAGCAGTTACGGGTCGTTGGGTGAGCAGTTCTTC.

The table lists this clonotype with many counts. The chain couples TRBV18 to TRBJ2-7; 7 bases fit TRBD1. The J segment lost 0 bases and the V segment lost 4 bases, leaving 6 bases of the junction unmatched. This CDR3 contains 15 residues. Germline CDR1 KGHSH, CDR2 LQKENI. Here the CDR3 DNA reads TGTGCCAGCTCACTGAAGGACAGGCTCTCCTACGAGCAGTACTTC. This gives the protein CASSLKDRLSYEQYF.

This clonotype was recorded many times. J is TRBJ2-3 and V is TRBV7-9; the match to TRBD2 covers 9 bases. V trimming: 5 bases; J trimming: 2 bases; junction bases outside the gene matches: 8. Germline V gene data show CDR1 as SEHNR and CDR2 as FQNEAQ (reference sequence). The CDR3 is 16 amino acids. CDR3 protein: CASSHLTSGYTDTQYF. CDR3 coding DNA: TGTGCCAGCAGCCATCTGACTAGCGGCTACACAGATACGCAGTATTTT.

The sample holds many counts of this clonotype. V gene TRBV20-1 combines with J gene TRBJ2-3; D is ambiguous. Trimming took off 5 bases at V and 4 bases at J, with 7 bases between the two ends. CDR3 length: 11 amino acids. The germline CDR1 and CDR2 sequences are DFQATT and SNEGSKA (reference sequence). The CDR3 DNA reads as TGCAGTGCTGTCGGAGCAGATACGCAGTATTTT. Amino acids: CSAVGADTQYF.

This clonotype has at least ten counts. V usage is TRBV2 and J usage is TRBJ2-1, with 7 bases aligning to TRBD2. The V segment lost 8 bases and the J segment 5 bases; nucleotides outside the gene matches: 6. Germline CDR1 reads SNHLY; CDR2 reads FYNNEI. The CDR3 length is 13 residues. CDR3 coding DNA: TGTGCCAGCGCGCGGGGGTCCAACAATGAGCAGTTCTTC. The encoded protein is CASARGSNNEQFF.

This clonotype occurred many times. This chain links TRBV20-1 with TRBJ2-3; D is unresolved. This CDR3 region has 13 residues. The germline V and J ends were trimmed by 0 bases and 3 bases, with 7 bases remaining between them. Germline V gives CDR1 DFQATT, CDR2 SNEGSKA (reference sequence). The CDR3 region is CSARDIVTDTQYF. The CDR3 bases are TGCAGTGCTAGAGATATAGTGACAGATACGCAGTATTTT.

This chain links TRBV28 with TRBJ2-1, with 7 nucleotides matching TRBD2. The CDR3 is 15 residues long. Germline lookup yields CDR1 MDHEN and CDR2 SYDVKM. V lost 5 bases and J lost 5; bases outside the gene matches: 9. The CDR3 loop is CASSPQGGRNNEQFF. The CDR3 nucleotides are TGTGCCAGCAGTCCTCAAGGCGGGAGAAACAATGAGCAGTTCTTC.

This clonotype was observed a handful of times. The chain employs TRBV29-1 and TRBJ2-5, with no clear D. Trimming stripped 6 bases from V and 5 bases from J, with 10 bases between. This CDR3 is built from 11 residues. The germline gives CDR1 SQVTM, CDR2 ANQGSEA. The CDR3 DNA is TGCAGCGTGACACCCTTGGAGACCCAGTACTTC. This translates into CSVTPLETQYF.

This clonotype was detected many times. The chain uses TRBV20-1 and TRBJ1-4, with unresolved D. Looked up from germline, CDR1 is DFQATT and CDR2 is SNEGSKA (reference sequence). The CDR3 has 11 residues. V lost 5 bases and J lost 8, with 9 bases in between. CDR3 protein: CSAPDPEKLFF. The CDR3 DNA sequence: TGCAGTGCTCCCGATCCGGAAAAACTGTTTTTT.

J is TRBJ2-7 and V is TRBV20-1; TRBD2 matches 7 bases. Germline V CDR1 and CDR2: DFQATT, SNEGSKA (reference sequence). J was trimmed by 0 bases and V by 0 bases; bases with no gene match: 5. The CDR3 sequence is 15 residues long. The DNA for the CDR3 is TGCAGTGCTAGAGATGGCACTAGCGACTCCTACGAGCAGTACTTC. As protein: CSARDGTSDSYEQYF.

This clonotype was observed a few times. The V call is TRBV20-1, the J call TRBJ2-1; D is perhaps TRBD1 or TRBD2 (5 bases each). Germline V gene lookup returns CDR1 DFQATT and CDR2 SNEGSKA (reference sequence). The CDR3 is 13 amino acids. V was trimmed by 5 bases and J by 7 bases, leaving 15 bases between them. CDR3: CSAPGTTLNEQFF. CDR3 coding DNA: TGCAGTGCTCCCGGGACCACCCTGAATGAGCAGTTCTTC.

This clonotype was counted at least ten times. CDR3 sequence: CASSRDGFYGYTF. CDR3 nucleotide sequence: TGTGCCAGCAGTAGGGACGGTTTCTATGGCTACACCTTC. The chain uses TRBV12-3 or TRBV12-4 and TRBJ1-2; D perhaps matches TRBD1 (5 bases). With 5 bases removed from V and 4 bases from J, the gap between germline ends came to 11 bases. The length of the CDR3 is 13 residues.

Many counts were recorded for this clonotype. This chain connects TRBV6-1 to TRBJ2-7, with no clear D. The germline V gene has CDR1 MNHNS and CDR2 SASEGT. The V and J ends lost 5 bases and 0 bases respectively, with 8 bases between them. The CDR3 is 13 amino acids. The CDR3 DNA reads TGTGCCAGCAGTTCTCTACTCTCCTACGAGCAGTACTTC. This sequence encodes CASSSLLSYEQYF.

The chain is built from TRBV20-1 and TRBJ2-1; tentative D call: TRBD2 (6 bases). V lost 6 bases to trimming and J lost 0 bases, with 15 bases between them. The germline CDR1 and CDR2 sequences are DFQATT and SNEGSKA (reference sequence). This CDR3 has 15 residues. The CDR3 here is CSAHRDSSSYNEQFF. The DNA of the CDR3 is TGCAGTGCCCACCGGGACTCAAGCTCCTACAATGAGCAGTTCTTC.

This clonotype was seen ten or more times. This chain connects TRBV6-2 or TRBV6-3 to TRBJ1-6; D ambiguous. CDR1 MNHEY and CDR2 SVGEGT come from the germline V gene. The germline V and J ends were trimmed by 4 bases and 9 bases, with 13 bases remaining between them. The CDR3 runs to 14 residues. CDR3 residues: CASSSRRASSPLHF. CDR3 in DNA: TGTGCCAGCAGTTCGAGGAGGGCTTCTTCACCCCTCCACTTT.

This clonotype was found many times. The chain links TRBV7-8 to TRBJ2-5, with 8 nucleotides matching TRBD2. The germline gives CDR1 SGHVS, CDR2 FQNEAQ. With 5 bases clipped from V and 5 bases from J, the junction kept 16 bases outside the gene matches. This CDR3 is built from 17 residues. CDR3 in amino acids: CASSPRPRGGGRETQYF. CDR3 in DNA: TGTGCCAGCAGCCCAAGACCCCGAGGCGGGGGGCGGGAGACCCAGTACTTC.

This clonotype was recorded at least ten times. The V call is TRBV11-3, the J call TRBJ2-7, with 7 bases that match TRBD1. Germline loops: CDR1 SGHNT, CDR2 YENEEA. This CDR3 region has 15 residues. V lost 5 bases, J lost 3 bases, and 10 bases stayed unmatched. In nucleotides, the CDR3 is TGTGCCAGCAGCAGGGGACAGCCCTACGACTACGAGCAGTACGTC. Amino acids: CASSRGQPYDYEQYV.